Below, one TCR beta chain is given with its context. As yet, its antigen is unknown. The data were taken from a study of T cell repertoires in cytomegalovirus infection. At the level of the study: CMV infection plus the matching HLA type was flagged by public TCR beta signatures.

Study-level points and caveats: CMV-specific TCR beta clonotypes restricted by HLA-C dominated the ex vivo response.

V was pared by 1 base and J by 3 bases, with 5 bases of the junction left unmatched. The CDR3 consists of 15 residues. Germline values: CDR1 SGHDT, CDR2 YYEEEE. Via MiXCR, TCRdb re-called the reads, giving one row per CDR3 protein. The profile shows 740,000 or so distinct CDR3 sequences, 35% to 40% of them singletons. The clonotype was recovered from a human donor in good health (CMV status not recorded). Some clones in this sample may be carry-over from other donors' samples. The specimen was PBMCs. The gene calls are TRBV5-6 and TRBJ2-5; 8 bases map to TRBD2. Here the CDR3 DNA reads TGTGCCAGCAGCTTGAGGAGCGGGAGCAAAGAGACCCAGTACTTC. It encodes CASSLRSGSKETQYF.